The entry below gives a single T cell receptor (beta chain) sequence along with its context. Antigen unknown. A process of 5'RACE template switching, which added a universal primer site and UMIs, was used to make TCR cDNA. From the 5' RACE reads, TCRdb called clonotypes with MiXCR, one entry per CDR3 protein. This table has about 340,000 distinct CDR3 sequences, about 12% appearing once. The record originates from a study of T cells after yellow fever vaccination. At the level of the study: Fractions containing few cells were prepared with SMART-Seq v4 Ultra Low Input. Broader study findings: A large majority of primary-vaccination clones showed up again after the booster (approximately 95% CD4, 88% CD8). Contamination of FACS-sorted repertoires by abundant clonotypes from the bulk population could occur.

The length of the CDR3 is 13 residues. Germline CDR1 SGHTA, CDR2 FQGTGA. V was clipped by 6 bases and J by 12 bases; unmatched bases: 6. The sequences come from CD4+ T cells sorted from PBMCs, collected 15 days after the yellow fever booster vaccination. The chain uses TRBV7-3 and TRBJ2-1, with 12 positions matching TRBD2. This TCR was sampled from a young man who received the YFV17D yellow fever vaccine. CDR3 sequence: CASRRTSGERQFF. The CDR3 DNA follows: TGTGCCAGCAGACGGACTAGCGGGGAGCGGCAGTTCTTC.